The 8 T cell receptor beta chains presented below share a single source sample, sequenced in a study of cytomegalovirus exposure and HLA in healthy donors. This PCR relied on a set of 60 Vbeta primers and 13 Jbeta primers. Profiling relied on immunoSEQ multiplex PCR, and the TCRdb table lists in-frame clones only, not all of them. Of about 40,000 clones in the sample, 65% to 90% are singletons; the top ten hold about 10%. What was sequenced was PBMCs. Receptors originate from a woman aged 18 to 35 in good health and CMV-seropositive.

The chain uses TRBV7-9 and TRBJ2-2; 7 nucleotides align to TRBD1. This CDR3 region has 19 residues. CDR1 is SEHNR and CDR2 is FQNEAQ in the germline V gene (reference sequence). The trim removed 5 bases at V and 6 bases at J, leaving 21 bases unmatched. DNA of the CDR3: TGTGCCAGCAGCCCCCGGTCAAACACAGGGGATGATTACTCCGGGGAGCTGTTTTTT. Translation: CASSPRSNTGDDYSGELFF.

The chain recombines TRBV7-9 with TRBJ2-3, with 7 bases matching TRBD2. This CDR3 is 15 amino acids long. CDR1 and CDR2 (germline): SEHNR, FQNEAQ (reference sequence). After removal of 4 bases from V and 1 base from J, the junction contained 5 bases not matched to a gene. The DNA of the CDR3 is TGTGCCAGCAGCTCAGGACTAGGGGGCACAGATACGCAGTATTTT. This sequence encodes CASSSGLGGTDTQYF.

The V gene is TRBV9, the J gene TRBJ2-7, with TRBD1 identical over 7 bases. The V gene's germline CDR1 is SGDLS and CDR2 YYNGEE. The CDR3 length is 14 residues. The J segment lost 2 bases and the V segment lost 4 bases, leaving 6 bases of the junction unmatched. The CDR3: CASSPRDSPYEQYF. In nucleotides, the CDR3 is TGTGCCAGCAGCCCAAGGGACAGTCCCTACGAGCAGTACTTC.

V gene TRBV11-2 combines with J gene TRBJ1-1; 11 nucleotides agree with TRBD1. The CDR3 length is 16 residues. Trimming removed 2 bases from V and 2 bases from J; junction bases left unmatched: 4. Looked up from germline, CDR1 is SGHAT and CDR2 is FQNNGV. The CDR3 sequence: CASSLFGTGGNTEAFF. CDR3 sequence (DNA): TGTGCCAGCAGCTTATTCGGGACAGGGGGTAACACTGAAGCTTTCTTT.

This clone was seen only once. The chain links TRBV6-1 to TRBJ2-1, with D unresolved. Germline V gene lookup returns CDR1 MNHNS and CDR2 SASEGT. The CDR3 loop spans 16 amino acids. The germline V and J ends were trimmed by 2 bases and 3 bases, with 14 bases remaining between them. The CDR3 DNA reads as TGTGCCAGCAGTGAATCCTGGCTAGAAATCTACAATGAGCAGTTCTTC. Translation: CASSESWLEIYNEQFF.

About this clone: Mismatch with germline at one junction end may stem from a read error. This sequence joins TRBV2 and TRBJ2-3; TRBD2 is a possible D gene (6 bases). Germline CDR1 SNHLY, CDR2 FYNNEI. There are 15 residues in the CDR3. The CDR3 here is CVSSHGRGDTDTQYF. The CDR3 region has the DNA TGTGTCAGCAGCCACGGGAGAGGGGACACAGATACGCAGTATTTT.

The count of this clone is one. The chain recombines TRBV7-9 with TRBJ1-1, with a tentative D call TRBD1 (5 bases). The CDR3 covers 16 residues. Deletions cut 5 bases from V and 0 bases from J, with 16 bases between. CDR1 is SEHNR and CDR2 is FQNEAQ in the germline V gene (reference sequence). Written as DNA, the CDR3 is TGTGCCAGCAGCCCACGCGGGGGGACTCTGAACACTGAAGCTTTCTTT. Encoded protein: CASSPRGGTLNTEAFF.

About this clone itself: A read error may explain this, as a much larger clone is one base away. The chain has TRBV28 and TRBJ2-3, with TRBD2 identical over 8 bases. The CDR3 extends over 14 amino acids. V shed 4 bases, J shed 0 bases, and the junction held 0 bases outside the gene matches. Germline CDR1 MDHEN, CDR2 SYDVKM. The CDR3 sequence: CASSSSGSTDTQYF. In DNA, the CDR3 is TGTGCCAGCAGTTCTAGCGGGAGCACAGATACGCAGTATTTT.